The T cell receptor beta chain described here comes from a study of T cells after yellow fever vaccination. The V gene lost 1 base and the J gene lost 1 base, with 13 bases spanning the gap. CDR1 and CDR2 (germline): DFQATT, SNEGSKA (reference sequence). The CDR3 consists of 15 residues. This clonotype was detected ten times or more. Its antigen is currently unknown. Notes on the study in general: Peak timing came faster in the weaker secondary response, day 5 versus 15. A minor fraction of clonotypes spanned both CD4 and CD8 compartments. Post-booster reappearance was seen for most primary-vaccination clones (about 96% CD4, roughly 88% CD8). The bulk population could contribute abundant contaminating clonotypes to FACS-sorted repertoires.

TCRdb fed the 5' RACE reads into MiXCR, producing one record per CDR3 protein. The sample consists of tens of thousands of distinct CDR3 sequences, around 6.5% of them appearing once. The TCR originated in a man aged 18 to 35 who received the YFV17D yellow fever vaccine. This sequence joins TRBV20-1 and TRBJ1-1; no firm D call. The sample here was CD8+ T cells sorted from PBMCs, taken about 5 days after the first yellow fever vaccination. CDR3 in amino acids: CSARVLGGGNTEAFF. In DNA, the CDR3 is TGCAGTGCTAGAGTCTTGGGAGGCGGGAACACTGAAGCTTTCTTT.